The clone carrying this T cell receptor (beta chain) was observed many times. Its cognate antigen is unknown. These data are taken from a study of T-cell reconstitution after alpha-beta-depleted transplantation in children. Regarding the study as a whole: Reportedly, only several hundred clones from non-depleted graft cells drove alpha-beta T-cell counts at about two months. Surviving thymic progenitors and recipient T cells were the source of high TCRbeta diversity at day 60 in some patients. One year after transplant, T-cell counts and diversity came mostly from newly produced T cells.

Library preparation (for TCRbeta) was performed with unique molecular identifiers. MiXCR, run by TCRdb on the PCR reads, gives a single entry per CDR3 protein. The sample carries approximately 290,000 distinct CDR3 sequences, roughly 12% recorded once. The CDR3 is made up of 17 amino acids. Germline V gives CDR1 SEHNR, CDR2 FQNEAQ (reference sequence). Deletions cut 5 bases from V and 7 bases from J, with 24 bases between. The J gene is TRBJ2-1, the V gene TRBV7-9; tentatively, D is TRBD2 (9 bases). This sample comprised peripheral blood, obtained 180 days after TCRalphabeta/CD19-depleted stem cell transplant. This TCR was recovered from a male patient between 2 and 10 years old who had a stem cell transplant for chronic granulomatous disease, so the T cells may come from the graft donor. CDR3 residues: CASSADRGSSGINEQFF. The DNA of the CDR3 is TGTGCCAGCAGCGCCGACAGGGGATCTAGCGGGATAAATGAGCAGTTCTTC.